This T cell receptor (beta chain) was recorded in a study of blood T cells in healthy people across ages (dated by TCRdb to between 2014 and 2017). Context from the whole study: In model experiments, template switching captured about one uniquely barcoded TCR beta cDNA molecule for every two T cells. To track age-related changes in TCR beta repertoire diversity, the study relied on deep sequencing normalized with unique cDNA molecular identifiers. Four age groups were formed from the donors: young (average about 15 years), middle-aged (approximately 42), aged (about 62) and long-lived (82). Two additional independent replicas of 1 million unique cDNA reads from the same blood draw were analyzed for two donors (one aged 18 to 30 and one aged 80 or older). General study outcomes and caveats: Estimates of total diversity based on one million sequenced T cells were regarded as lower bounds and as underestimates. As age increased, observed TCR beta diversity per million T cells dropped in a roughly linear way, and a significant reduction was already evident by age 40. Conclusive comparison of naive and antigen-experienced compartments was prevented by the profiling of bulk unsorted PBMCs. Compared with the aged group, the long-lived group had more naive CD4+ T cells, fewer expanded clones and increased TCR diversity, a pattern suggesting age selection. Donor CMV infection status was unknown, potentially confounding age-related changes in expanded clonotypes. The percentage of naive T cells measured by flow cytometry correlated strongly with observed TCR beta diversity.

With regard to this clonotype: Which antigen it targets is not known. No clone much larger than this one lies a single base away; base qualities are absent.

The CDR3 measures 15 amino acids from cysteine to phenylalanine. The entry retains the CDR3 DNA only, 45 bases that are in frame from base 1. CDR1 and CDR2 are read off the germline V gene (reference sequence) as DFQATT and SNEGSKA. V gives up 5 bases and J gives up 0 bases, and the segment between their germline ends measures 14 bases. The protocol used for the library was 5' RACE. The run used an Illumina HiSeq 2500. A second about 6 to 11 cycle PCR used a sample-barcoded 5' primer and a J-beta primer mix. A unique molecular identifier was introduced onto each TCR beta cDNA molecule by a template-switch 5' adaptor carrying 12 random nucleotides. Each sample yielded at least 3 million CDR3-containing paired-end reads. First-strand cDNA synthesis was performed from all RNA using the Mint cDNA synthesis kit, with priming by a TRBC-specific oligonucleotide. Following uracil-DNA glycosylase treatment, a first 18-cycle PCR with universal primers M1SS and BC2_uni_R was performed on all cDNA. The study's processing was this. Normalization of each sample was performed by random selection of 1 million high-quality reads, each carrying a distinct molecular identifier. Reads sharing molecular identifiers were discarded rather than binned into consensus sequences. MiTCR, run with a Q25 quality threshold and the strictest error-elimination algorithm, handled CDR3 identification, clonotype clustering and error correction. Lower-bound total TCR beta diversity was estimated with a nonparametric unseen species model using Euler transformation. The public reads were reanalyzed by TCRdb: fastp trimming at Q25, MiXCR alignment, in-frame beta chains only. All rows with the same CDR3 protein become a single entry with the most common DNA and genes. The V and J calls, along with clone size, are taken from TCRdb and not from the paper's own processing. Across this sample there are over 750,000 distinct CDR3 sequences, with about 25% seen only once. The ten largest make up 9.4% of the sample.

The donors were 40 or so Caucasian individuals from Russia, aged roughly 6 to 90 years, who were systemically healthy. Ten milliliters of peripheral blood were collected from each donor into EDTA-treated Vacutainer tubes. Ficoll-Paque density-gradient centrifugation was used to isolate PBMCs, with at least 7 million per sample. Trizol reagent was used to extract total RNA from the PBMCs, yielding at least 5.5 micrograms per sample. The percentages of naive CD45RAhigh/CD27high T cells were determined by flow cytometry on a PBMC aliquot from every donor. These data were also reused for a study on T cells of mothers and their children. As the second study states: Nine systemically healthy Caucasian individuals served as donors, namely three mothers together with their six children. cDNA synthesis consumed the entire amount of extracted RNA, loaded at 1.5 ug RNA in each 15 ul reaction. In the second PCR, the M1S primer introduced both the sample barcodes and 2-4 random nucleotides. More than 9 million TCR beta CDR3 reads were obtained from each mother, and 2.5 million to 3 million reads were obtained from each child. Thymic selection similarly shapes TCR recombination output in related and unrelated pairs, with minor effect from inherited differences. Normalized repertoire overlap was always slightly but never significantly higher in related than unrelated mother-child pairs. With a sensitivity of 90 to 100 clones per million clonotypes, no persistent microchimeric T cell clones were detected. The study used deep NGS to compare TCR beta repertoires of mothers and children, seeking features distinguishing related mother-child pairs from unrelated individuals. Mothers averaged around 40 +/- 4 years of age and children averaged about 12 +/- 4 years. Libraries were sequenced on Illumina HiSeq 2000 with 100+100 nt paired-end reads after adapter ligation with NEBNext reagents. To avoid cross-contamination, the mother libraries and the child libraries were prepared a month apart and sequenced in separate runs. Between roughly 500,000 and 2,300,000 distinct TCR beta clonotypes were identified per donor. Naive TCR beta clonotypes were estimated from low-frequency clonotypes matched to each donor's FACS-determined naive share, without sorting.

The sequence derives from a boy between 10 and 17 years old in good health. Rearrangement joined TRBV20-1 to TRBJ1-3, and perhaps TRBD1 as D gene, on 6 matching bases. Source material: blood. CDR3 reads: CSAGLQGASGNTIYF. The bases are TGCAGTGCTGGGTTACAGGGAGCCTCTGGAAACACCATATATTTT.